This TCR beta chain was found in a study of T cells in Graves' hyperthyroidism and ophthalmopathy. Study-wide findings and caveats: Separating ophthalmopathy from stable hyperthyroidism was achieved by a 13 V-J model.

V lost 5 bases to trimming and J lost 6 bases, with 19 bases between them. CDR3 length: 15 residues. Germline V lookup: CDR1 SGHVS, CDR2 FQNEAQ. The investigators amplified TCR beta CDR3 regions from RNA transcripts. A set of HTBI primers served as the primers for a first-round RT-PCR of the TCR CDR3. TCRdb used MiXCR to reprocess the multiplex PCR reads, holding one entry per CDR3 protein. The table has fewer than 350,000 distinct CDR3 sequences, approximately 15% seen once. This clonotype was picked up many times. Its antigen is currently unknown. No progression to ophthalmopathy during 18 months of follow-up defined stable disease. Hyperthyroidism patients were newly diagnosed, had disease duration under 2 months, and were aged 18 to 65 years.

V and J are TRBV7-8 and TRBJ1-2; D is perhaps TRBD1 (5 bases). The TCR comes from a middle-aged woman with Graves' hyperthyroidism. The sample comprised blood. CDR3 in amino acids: CASSPRRKGDDGYTF. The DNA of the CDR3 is TGTGCCAGCAGCCCCCGAAGGAAAGGGGACGATGGCTACACCTTC.